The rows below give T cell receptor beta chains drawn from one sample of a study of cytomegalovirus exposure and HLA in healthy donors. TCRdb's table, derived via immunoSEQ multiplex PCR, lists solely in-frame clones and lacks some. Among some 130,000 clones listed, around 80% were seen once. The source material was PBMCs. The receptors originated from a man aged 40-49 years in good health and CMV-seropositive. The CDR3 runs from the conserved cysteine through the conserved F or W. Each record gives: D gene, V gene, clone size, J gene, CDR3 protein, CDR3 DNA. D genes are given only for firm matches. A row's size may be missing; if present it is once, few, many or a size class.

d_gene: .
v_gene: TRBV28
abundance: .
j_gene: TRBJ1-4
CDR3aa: CASQTQGGSEKLFF
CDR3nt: TGTGCCAGCCAGACTCAAGGCGGAAGTGAAAAACTGTTTTTT

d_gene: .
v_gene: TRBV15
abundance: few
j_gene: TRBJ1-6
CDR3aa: CATSRERRVDKGSPLHF
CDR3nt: TGTGCCACCAGCAGGGAGCGGAGGGTCGACAAAGGTTCACCCCTCCACTTT

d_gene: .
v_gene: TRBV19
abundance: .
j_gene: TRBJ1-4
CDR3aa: CASSIGTNEKLFF
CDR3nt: TGTGCCAGTAGTATCGGGACTAATGAAAAACTGTTTTTT

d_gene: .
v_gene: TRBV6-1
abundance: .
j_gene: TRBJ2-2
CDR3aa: CASSEFGPSVHTGELFF
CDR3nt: TGTGCCAGCAGCGAATTTGGGCCTTCGGTCCACACCGGGGAGCTGTTTTTT

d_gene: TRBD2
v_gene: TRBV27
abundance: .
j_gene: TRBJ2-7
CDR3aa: CASSPRLARPYEQYF
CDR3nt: TGTGCCAGCAGTCCCAGACTAGCGAGGCCTTACGAGCAGTACTTC

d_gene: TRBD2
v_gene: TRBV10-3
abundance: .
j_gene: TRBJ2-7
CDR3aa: CAISEGSDSGSYEQYF
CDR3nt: TGTGCCATCAGTGAGGGATCCGATAGCGGGAGCTACGAGCAGTACTTC

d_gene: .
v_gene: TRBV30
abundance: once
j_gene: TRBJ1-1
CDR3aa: CAWSVPRGESTEAFF
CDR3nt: TGTGCCTGGAGTGTACCCCGGGGGGAGTCCACTGAAGCTTTCTTT

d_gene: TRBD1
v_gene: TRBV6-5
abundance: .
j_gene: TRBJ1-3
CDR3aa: CAVQGAGNTIYF
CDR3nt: TGTGCCGTACAGGGGGCTGGAAACACCATATATTTT

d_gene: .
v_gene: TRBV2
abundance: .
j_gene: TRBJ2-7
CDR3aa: CASSRLATSSYEQYF
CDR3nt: TGTGCCAGCAGTAGATTAGCAACGAGCTCCTACGAGCAGTACTTC

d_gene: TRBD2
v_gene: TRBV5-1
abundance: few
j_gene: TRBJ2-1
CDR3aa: CASSLLGLAVSYNEQFF
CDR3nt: TGCGCCAGCAGCTTGTTGGGACTAGCGGTCTCCTACAATGAGCAGTTCTTC

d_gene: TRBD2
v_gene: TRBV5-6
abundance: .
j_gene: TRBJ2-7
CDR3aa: CASSLGTRGYEQYF
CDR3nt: TGTGCCAGCAGCTTAGGGACTAGGGGCTACGAGCAGTACTTC

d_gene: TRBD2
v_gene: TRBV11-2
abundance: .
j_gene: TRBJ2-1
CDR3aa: CASSLPYRLANHEQFF
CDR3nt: TGTGCCAGCAGCTTACCATATAGACTAGCGAACCATGAGCAGTTCTTC

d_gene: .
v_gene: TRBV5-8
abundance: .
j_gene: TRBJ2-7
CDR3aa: CASSFSFDTESSYEQYF
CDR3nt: TGTGCCAGCAGCTTTTCTTTTGATACGGAGAGCTCCTACGAGCAGTACTTC

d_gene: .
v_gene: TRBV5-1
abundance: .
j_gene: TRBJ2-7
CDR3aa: CASSLAEVAVTTDYEQYF
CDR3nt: TGCGCCAGCAGCTTGGCCGAGGTAGCGGTAACTACGGACTACGAGCAGTACTTC

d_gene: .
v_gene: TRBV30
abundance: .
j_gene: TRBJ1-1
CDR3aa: CAWSLPGGEAFF
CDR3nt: TGTGCCTGGAGCCTACCTGGGGGGGAAGCTTTCTTT

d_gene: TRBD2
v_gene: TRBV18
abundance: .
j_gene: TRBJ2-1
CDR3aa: CASSPRSSGRARRVDEQFF
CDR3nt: TGTGCCAGCTCACCACGGTCCAGCGGGAGGGCCCGTCGCGTCGATGAGCAGTTCTTC

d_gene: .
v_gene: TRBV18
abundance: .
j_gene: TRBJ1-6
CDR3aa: CASSATASSYNSPLHF
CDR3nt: TGTGCCAGCTCAGCGACAGCCAGCTCCTATAATTCACCCCTCCACTTT

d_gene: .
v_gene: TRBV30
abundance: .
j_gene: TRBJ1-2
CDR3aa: CAWTGTNYGYTF
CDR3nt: TGTGCCTGGACAGGAACTAACTATGGCTACACCTTC

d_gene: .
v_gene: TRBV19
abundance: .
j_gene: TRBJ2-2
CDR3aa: CASSIWNTGELFF
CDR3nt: TGTGCCAGTAGTATCTGGAACACCGGGGAGCTGTTTTTT

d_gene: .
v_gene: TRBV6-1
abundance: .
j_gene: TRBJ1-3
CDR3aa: CASSEMAYTGNTIYF
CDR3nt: TGTGCCAGCAGTGAAATGGCATACACTGGAAACACCATATATTTT

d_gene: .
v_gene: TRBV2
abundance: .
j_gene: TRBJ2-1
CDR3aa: CASSVTDGSYNEQFF
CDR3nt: TGTGCCAGCAGTGTAACGGACGGGAGTTACAATGAGCAGTTCTTC

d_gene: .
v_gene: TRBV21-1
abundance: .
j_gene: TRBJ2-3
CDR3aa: CASSKGNSDGTDTQYF
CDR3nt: TGTGCCAGCAGCAAAGGGAATAGCGATGGCACAGATACGCAGTATTTT

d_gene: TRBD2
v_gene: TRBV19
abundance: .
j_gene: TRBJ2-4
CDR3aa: CASSTETSGRVGAKNIQYF
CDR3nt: TGTGCCAGTAGTACCGAAACTAGCGGGAGGGTGGGGGCCAAAAACATTCAGTACTTC

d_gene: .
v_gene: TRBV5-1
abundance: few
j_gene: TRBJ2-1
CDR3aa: CASTLSGGGNEQFF
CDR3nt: TGCGCCAGCACCCTCAGTGGGGGCGGGAATGAGCAGTTCTTC

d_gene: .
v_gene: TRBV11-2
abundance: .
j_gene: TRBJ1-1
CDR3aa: CASRVRAGWTEAFF
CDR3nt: TGTGCCAGCAGGGTCAGGGCCGGTTGGACTGAAGCTTTCTTT

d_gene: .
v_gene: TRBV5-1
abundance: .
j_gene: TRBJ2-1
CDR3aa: CASSPGGDNEQFF
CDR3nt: TGCGCCAGCAGCCCAGGCGGGGACAATGAGCAGTTCTTC

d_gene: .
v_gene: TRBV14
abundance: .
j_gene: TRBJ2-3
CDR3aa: CASSQWLASSTDTQYF
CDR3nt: TGTGCCAGCAGCCAATGGTTAGCGTCTAGCACAGATACGCAGTATTTT

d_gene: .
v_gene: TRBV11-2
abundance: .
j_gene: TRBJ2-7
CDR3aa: CASRYGGVPYEQYF
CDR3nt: TGTGCCAGCCGATATGGAGGGGTCCCCTACGAGCAGTACTTC

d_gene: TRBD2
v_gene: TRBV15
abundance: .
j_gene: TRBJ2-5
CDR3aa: CATSSRTSGTGEQYF
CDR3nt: TGTGCCACCAGCTCTAGGACTAGCGGGACCGGAGAGCAGTACTTC

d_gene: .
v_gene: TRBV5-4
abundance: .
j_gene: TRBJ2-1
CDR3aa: CASSFPDNEQFF
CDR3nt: TGTGCCAGCAGCTTTCCCGACAATGAGCAGTTCTTC

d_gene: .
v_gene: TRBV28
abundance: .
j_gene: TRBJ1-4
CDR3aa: CASRLEKLFF
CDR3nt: TGTGCCAGCAGACTTGAAAAACTGTTTTTT

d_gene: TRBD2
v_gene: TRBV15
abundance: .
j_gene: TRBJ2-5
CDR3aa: CATSRESSGSTTETQYF
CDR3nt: TGTGCCACCAGCAGAGAGTCTAGCGGGAGCACTACGGAGACCCAGTACTTC

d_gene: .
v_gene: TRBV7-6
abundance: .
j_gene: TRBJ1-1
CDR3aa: CASSSQEDTEAFF
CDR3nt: TGTGCCAGCAGCTCGCAGGAAGACACTGAAGCTTTCTTT

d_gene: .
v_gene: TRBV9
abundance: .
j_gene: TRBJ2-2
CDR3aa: CASSVVMGAGTGELFF
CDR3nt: TGTGCCAGCAGCGTAGTTATGGGGGCAGGGACCGGGGAGCTGTTTTTT

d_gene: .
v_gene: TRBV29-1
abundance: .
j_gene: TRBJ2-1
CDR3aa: CSVTPSANEQFF
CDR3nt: TGCAGCGTTACACCCAGCGCTAATGAGCAGTTCTTC

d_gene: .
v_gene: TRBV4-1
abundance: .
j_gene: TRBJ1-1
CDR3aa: CASSQDAGSDTEAFF
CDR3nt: TGCGCCAGCAGCCAAGATGCAGGGTCCGACACTGAAGCTTTCTTT

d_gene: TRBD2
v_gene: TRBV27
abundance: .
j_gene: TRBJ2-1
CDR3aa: CASSWGLAGGGNEQFF
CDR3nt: TGTGCCAGCAGTTGGGGACTAGCGGGAGGTGGTAATGAGCAGTTCTTC

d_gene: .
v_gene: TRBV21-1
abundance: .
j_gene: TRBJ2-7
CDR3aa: CASSKGDRGTYEQYF
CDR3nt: TGTGCCAGCAGCAAAGGGGACAGGGGAACCTACGAGCAGTACTTC

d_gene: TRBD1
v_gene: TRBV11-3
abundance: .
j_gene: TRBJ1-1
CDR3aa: CASSWPPGGSEAFF
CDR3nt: TGTGCCAGCAGCTGGCCCCCAGGGGGCAGTGAAGCTTTCTTT

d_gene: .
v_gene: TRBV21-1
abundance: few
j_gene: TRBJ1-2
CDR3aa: CASSPPDRANYGYTF
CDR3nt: TGTGCCAGCAGCCCACCAGACAGAGCTAACTATGGCTACACCTTC

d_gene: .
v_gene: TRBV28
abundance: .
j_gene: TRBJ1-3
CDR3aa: CASSLGSASGNTIYF
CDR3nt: TGTGCCAGCAGTTTGGGCAGTGCCTCTGGAAACACCATATATTTT

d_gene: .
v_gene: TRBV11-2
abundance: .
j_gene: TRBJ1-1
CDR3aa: CASSPVLGGTTEAFF
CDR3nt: TGTGCCAGCAGCCCCGTATTGGGGGGGACCACTGAAGCTTTCTTT

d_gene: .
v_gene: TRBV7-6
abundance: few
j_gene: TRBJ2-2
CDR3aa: CASSSISTGSFTGELFF
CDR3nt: TGTGCCAGCAGCTCGATTTCTACAGGTTCGTTCACCGGGGAGCTGTTTTTT

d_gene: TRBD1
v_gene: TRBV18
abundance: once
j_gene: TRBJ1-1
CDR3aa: CASSSGQVLHTEAFF
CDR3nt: TGTGCCAGCTCATCGGGACAGGTACTTCACACTGAAGCTTTCTTT

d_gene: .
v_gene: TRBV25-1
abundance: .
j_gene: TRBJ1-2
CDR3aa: CASSEPRTGISGYTF
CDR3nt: TGTGCCAGCAGTGAACCCAGAACGGGGATCTCTGGCTACACCTTC

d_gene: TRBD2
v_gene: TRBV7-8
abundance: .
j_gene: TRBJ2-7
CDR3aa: CASSLEGKLAGGYEQYF
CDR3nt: TGTGCCAGCAGCTTAGAGGGGAAGCTAGCGGGAGGCTACGAGCAGTACTTC

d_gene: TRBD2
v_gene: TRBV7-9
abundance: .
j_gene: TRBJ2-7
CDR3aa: CSSSSSGLARSYEQYF
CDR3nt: TGTTCCAGCAGCTCGAGCGGACTAGCGAGGTCCTACGAGCAGTACTTC

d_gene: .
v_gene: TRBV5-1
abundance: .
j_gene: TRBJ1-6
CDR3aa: CASSLQGWNSPLHF
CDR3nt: TGCGCCAGCAGCTTGCAGGGGTGGAATTCACCCCTCCACTTT

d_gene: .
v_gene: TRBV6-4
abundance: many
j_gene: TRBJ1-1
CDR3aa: CASSDSSEGGTEAFF
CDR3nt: TGTGCCAGCAGTGACTCGAGTGAGGGGGGGACTGAAGCTTTCTTT

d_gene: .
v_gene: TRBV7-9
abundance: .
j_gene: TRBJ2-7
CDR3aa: CASSLQSRRQYF
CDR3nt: TGTGCCAGCAGTCTTCAAAGCAGGCGGCAGTACTTC

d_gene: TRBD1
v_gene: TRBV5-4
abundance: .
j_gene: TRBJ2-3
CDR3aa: CASSLDRGTTDTQYF
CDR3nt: TGTGCCAGCAGCCTGGACAGGGGAACCACAGATACGCAGTATTTT

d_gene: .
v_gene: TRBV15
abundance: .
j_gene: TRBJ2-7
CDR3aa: CATSRDLQAYEQYF
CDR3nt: TGTGCCACCAGCAGAGATCTTCAGGCCTACGAGCAGTACTTC

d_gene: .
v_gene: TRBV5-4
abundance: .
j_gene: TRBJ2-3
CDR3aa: CASRSIQGGTDTQYF
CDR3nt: TGTGCCAGCAGATCTATACAGGGGGGGACAGATACGCAGTATTTT

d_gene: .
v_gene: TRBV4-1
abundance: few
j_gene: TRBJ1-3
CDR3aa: CASSQVTGISGNTIYF
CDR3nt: TGCGCCAGCAGCCAGGTAACAGGGATCTCTGGAAACACCATATATTTT

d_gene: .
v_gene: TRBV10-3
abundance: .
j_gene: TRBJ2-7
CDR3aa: CAISELPDYEQYF
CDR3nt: TGTGCCATCAGTGAACTACCAGATTACGAGCAGTACTTC

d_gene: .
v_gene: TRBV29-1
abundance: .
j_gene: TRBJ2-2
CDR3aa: CSITRAGELFF
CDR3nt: TGCAGCATAACGAGGGCCGGGGAGCTGTTTTTT

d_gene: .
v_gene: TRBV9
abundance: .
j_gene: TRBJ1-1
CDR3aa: CASSPPPGGNTEAFF
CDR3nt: TGTGCCAGCAGCCCCCCCCCGGGGGGGAACACTGAAGCTTTCTTT